This T cell receptor (beta chain) was captured by sequencing in a study of cytomegalovirus exposure and HLA in healthy donors (TCRdb year 2017). For context, the study as a whole: A later analysis indicated that the roughly 130 validation repertoires were generated on the platform also employed for the 650 to 850 repertoires of the first cohort. The study aimed to test whether signatures of past pathogen exposure could be identified by cataloging public T cell receptors. Besides the first cohort of approximately 710 subjects, a separate validation cohort made up of around 120 different subjects was used. To predict cytomegalovirus infection status, the study combined high-throughput TCR immunosequencing, statistical association of individual TCRs with disease status, and machine learning.

The donors were included in the validation cohort of some 120 subjects, a group kept apart from the roughly 730-subject first cohort. On the study overall, not on this receptor specifically: A later analysis had no HLA typing for the validation cohort, so co-occurrence there was scored across all 120 repertoires. The study listed 150 to 200 TCR beta chains as associated with cytomegalovirus. Three of the identified cytomegalovirus-associated TCR beta chains were confirmed in vitro to be specific for cytomegalovirus antigens. It was suggested by the authors that the approach could potentially be generalized to other disease states and immunological phenotypes. A later analysis found that TCRs clustered in the first cohort also tended to co-occur in the roughly 120 validation repertoires, with approximately 95% of cluster scores above 0. Cytomegalovirus status was reported to be diagnosed by the classifier with high specificity and sensitivity in both the original and validation cohorts. While some public TCRs were present in many individuals, most TCR sequences turned up only very rarely across donors.

V and J are trimmed by 8 bases and 6 bases, and the gene matches miss 8 bases of the junction. The CDR3 spans 13 residues, from the cysteine through the phenylalanine. The only DNA kept is the CDR3, 39 bases in frame from the first base. CDR1 and CDR2 were assigned from the germline V gene (reference sequence) as LNHNV and YYDKDF. As regards this clone: This receptor's antigen is unknown. Base quality data are lacking; no much larger clone is found one base away.

The method behind the library was the immunoSEQ multiplex PCR assay. The authors' pipeline ran thus. A statistical classification framework was developed to diagnose cytomegalovirus status using the catalog of TCR beta chain sequences. Imported from immuneACCESS, the table was reduced by TCRdb to in-frame sequences with V and J called. These copies leave out some clones; in studies compared against another copy, an unresolved V gene accounts for under half, and the cause of the remainder is not known. That table furnishes V, J and clone size, whereas the DNA furnished D and trimming. Present in this sample are about 110,000 clones, around 90% of which were seen just once. Over 1.5% of the sample is taken by the ten largest.

The TCR was taken from a woman aged 18-29 years in good health and CMV-seronegative. The material sequenced was PBMCs. The sequence is built from TRBV15 and TRBJ1-1, with 8 central nucleotides matching TRBD1. The CDR3 protein: CATSDRGSAEAFF. In nucleotide form, the sequence is TGTGCCACCTCAGACAGGGGTTCTGCTGAAGCTTTCTTT.